The present T cell receptor beta chain was sequenced within a study of blood T cells in healthy people across ages. The study, taken as a whole, reports: The authors considered diversity estimates from one million T cells to be underestimates.

V lost 10 bases and J lost 5; bases outside the gene matches: 10. This CDR3 has 14 amino acids. Combining a sample-barcoded 5' primer with a J-beta primer mix, a second PCR ran for about 7 to 11 cycles. TCRdb re-derived calls from the 5' RACE reads in MiXCR, one entry per CDR3 protein. The sample contains 1.5 million to 1.8 million distinct CDR3 sequences, about 45% of which appear only once. As for this clonotype: Its specificity is unknown.

At least 6.5 million PBMCs were isolated per sample. Source material: blood. The chain joins TRBV12-3 or TRBV12-4 to TRBJ2-1; TRBD1 agrees at 8 bases. The receptor was isolated from a woman aged 18-29 years in good health. The DNA of the CDR3 is TGTGCCACCCTTCGGACAGGGCGAGACAATGAGCAGTTCTTC. Protein: CATLRTGRDNEQFF.